This T cell receptor beta chain was retrieved from a study of blood T cell repertoires in COVID-19. Produced via immunoSEQ multiplex PCR; TCRdb's table is partial and in-frame only. The repertoire holds roughly 100,000 clones, with around 80% as singletons. Sample: peripheral blood. The clonotype was recovered from a man aged 70-80 years with active or convalescent COVID-19.

DNA of the CDR3: TGTGCCAGCAGCTTTCGGCAGGCCACTGAAGCTTTCTTT. This gives the protein CASSFRQATEAFF. The J gene is TRBJ1-1, the V gene TRBV5-4; no clear D. V lost 2 bases and J lost 4, with 9 bases in between. The CDR3 consists of 13 residues. The V gene's germline CDR1 is SGHNT and CDR2 YYREEE (reference sequence).